The rows below give T cell receptor beta chains drawn from one sample of a study of beta chain features in type 1 diabetes. Generated by immunoSEQ multiplex PCR, the TCRdb table keeps only in-frame clones and is missing some. The sample records about 900,000 clones, about a sixth being singletons. The specimen sequenced was naive CD4+ T cells from blood. Source of these receptors: a woman between 18 and 29 years old in good health. CDR3s include the opening cysteine and the closing phenylalanine or tryptophan. The D gene is left open where the match is weak. Part of the rows lack a size; the others show once, few, many or a class for expanded clones.

d_call: TRBD2; v_call: TRBV7-2; clone_size: .; j_call: TRBJ2-5; cdr3_nt: TGTGCCAGCAGCTTATTTCCCACGGGAGGTCCCGAGACCCAGTACTTC; cdr3_aa: CASSLFPTGGPETQYF
d_call: .; v_call: TRBV7-2; clone_size: .; j_call: TRBJ2-1; cdr3_nt: TGTGCCAGCAGCTTAATGGGGGGTTTCTACAATGAGCAGTTCTTC; cdr3_aa: CASSLMGGFYNEQFF
d_call: .; v_call: TRBV28; clone_size: few; j_call: TRBJ1-5; cdr3_nt: TGTGCCAGCAGACTAGGGAAGGCGCCCCAGCATTTT; cdr3_aa: CASRLGKAPQHF
d_call: .; v_call: TRBV28; clone_size: few; j_call: TRBJ1-1; cdr3_nt: TGTGCCAGCAGTAACTCCGGACACAAGAACACTGAAGCTTTCTTT; cdr3_aa: CASSNSGHKNTEAFF
d_call: TRBD1; v_call: TRBV29-1; clone_size: .; j_call: TRBJ2-1; cdr3_nt: TGCAGCGTTGTGATTGGGGACAGCTCCCATATGCGGAATGAGCAGTTCTTC; cdr3_aa: CSVVIGDSSHMRNEQFF
d_call: .; v_call: TRBV28; clone_size: .; j_call: TRBJ2-2; cdr3_nt: TGTGCCAGCAGTTCACCGGGACAAAGTAACACCGGGGAGCTGCTTTTT; cdr3_aa: CASSSPGQSNTGELLF
d_call: .; v_call: TRBV5-5; clone_size: .; j_call: TRBJ1-1; cdr3_nt: TGTGCCAGCGGCGTATCGGGTCGGGAGAACACTGAAGCTTTCTTT; cdr3_aa: CASGVSGRENTEAFF
d_call: TRBD2; v_call: TRBV4-3; clone_size: .; j_call: TRBJ2-3; cdr3_nt: TGCGCCAGCAGCTACGAAGCCCGGACTAGCGGGCCCTCTAGCACAGATACGCAGTATTTT; cdr3_aa: CASSYEARTSGPSSTDTQYF
d_call: .; v_call: TRBV28; clone_size: few; j_call: TRBJ2-3; cdr3_nt: TGTGCCAGCAGCTCATCGATTGGAGATACGCAGTATTTT; cdr3_aa: CASSSSIGDTQYF
d_call: TRBD1; v_call: TRBV10-3; clone_size: .; j_call: TRBJ2-5; cdr3_nt: TGTGCCATCAGGAAGGGACAGGGTGAGACCCAGTACTTC; cdr3_aa: CAIRKGQGETQYF
d_call: TRBD2; v_call: TRBV27; clone_size: few; j_call: TRBJ2-7; cdr3_nt: TGTGCCAGCAGTCGGACTAGCGGGATAGGCGAGCAGTACTTC; cdr3_aa: CASSRTSGIGEQYF
d_call: .; v_call: TRBV6-5; clone_size: few; j_call: TRBJ1-1; cdr3_nt: TGTGCCAGCAGTTACAGGGGGAACACTGAAGCTTTCTTT; cdr3_aa: CASSYRGNTEAFF
d_call: TRBD2; v_call: TRBV15; clone_size: .; j_call: TRBJ2-1; cdr3_nt: TGTGCCACCAGCAGAGATCGGGCTAGCGGTTCCTACAATGAGCAGTTCTTC; cdr3_aa: CATSRDRASGSYNEQFF
d_call: TRBD2; v_call: TRBV28; clone_size: few; j_call: TRBJ2-1; cdr3_nt: TGTGCCAGCAGTCCTCCAGGTAGCGGGATCCCTGAGCAGTTCTTC; cdr3_aa: CASSPPGSGIPEQFF
d_call: .; v_call: TRBV18; clone_size: .; j_call: TRBJ2-1; cdr3_nt: TGTGCCAGCTCACCACTCCAGCGCCATGAGCAGTTCTTC; cdr3_aa: CASSPLQRHEQFF
d_call: .; v_call: TRBV7-2; clone_size: few; j_call: TRBJ2-2; cdr3_nt: TGTGCCAGCAGCTTAGTCTGGGGGCCCGGGGAGCTGTTTTTT; cdr3_aa: CASSLVWGPGELFF
d_call: TRBD1; v_call: TRBV28; clone_size: .; j_call: TRBJ1-1; cdr3_nt: TGTGCCAGCAGACCCCCATATTTAGGGGGCTTCGAGAACACTGAAGCTTTCTTT; cdr3_aa: CASRPPYLGGFENTEAFF
d_call: TRBD2; v_call: TRBV28; clone_size: .; j_call: TRBJ2-1; cdr3_nt: TGTGCCAGCGTGACTAGCGGGAGTTTAGCCTACAATGAGCAGTTCTTC; cdr3_aa: CASVTSGSLAYNEQFF
d_call: .; v_call: TRBV7-3; clone_size: .; j_call: TRBJ2-1; cdr3_nt: TGTGCCAGCAGTCCCCAAGGAGGGTCCTACAATGAGCAGTTCTTC; cdr3_aa: CASSPQGGSYNEQFF
d_call: .; v_call: TRBV7-9; clone_size: few; j_call: TRBJ1-4; cdr3_nt: TGTGCCAGCAGCGGTCCGATTCGGGGCGGTGAAAAACTGTTTTTT; cdr3_aa: CASSGPIRGGEKLFF
d_call: .; v_call: TRBV5-4; clone_size: .; j_call: TRBJ2-1; cdr3_nt: TGTGCCAGCAGCTTTACTAGCATCGATGAGCAGTTCTTC; cdr3_aa: CASSFTSIDEQFF
d_call: .; v_call: TRBV2; clone_size: .; j_call: TRBJ2-1; cdr3_nt: TGTGCCAGCAGTGAAGAGGGCAGCTACAATGAGCAGTTCTTC; cdr3_aa: CASSEEGSYNEQFF
d_call: .; v_call: TRBV7-3; clone_size: .; j_call: TRBJ2-5; cdr3_nt: TGTGCCAGCAGCCTCCAGGGGGGGACCCAGTACTTC; cdr3_aa: CASSLQGGTQYF
d_call: TRBD2; v_call: TRBV6-5; clone_size: .; j_call: TRBJ2-5; cdr3_nt: TGTGCCAGCACTCAATTCGGGGGGGAGACCCAGTACTTC; cdr3_aa: CASTQFGGETQYF
d_call: .; v_call: TRBV27; clone_size: few; j_call: TRBJ2-1; cdr3_nt: TGTGCCAGCAGTCGCGGCTCGGCCTACAATGAGCAGTTCTTC; cdr3_aa: CASSRGSAYNEQFF
d_call: TRBD2; v_call: TRBV7-2; clone_size: .; j_call: TRBJ2-5; cdr3_nt: TGTGCCAGCAGCACCCGGGGTAGCGGGAGTTTCGAGACCCAGTACTTC; cdr3_aa: CASSTRGSGSFETQYF
d_call: TRBD2; v_call: TRBV28; clone_size: .; j_call: TRBJ2-5; cdr3_nt: TGTGCCAGCAGCCCGGGGGCATGGCTAGCGGGAAGACCAGAGACCCAGTACTTC; cdr3_aa: CASSPGAWLAGRPETQYF
d_call: .; v_call: TRBV5-6; clone_size: .; j_call: TRBJ2-4; cdr3_nt: TGTGCCAGCAGCTTGGGTCCAGGGGAGAACATTCAGTACTTC; cdr3_aa: CASSLGPGENIQYF
d_call: TRBD1; v_call: TRBV7-9; clone_size: .; j_call: TRBJ2-4; cdr3_nt: TGTGCCAGCAGCCCGGGGGGACAGGGTTTCATTCAGTACTTC; cdr3_aa: CASSPGGQGFIQYF
d_call: TRBD2; v_call: TRBV7-8; clone_size: .; j_call: TRBJ2-1; cdr3_nt: TGTGCCAGCAGCTATCGGGGAGGGCCCTATGAGCAGTTCTTC; cdr3_aa: CASSYRGGPYEQFF
d_call: TRBD2; v_call: TRBV5-1; clone_size: .; j_call: TRBJ2-7; cdr3_nt: TGCGCCAGCAGCCGTACTAGCGGGAGGGCCTACGAGCAGTACTTC; cdr3_aa: CASSRTSGRAYEQYF
d_call: .; v_call: TRBV2; clone_size: .; j_call: TRBJ2-1; cdr3_nt: TGTGCCAGCAGCCAGGGGGGCGGGGAGCAGTTCTTC; cdr3_aa: CASSQGGGEQFF
d_call: TRBD1; v_call: TRBV5-6; clone_size: .; j_call: TRBJ1-1; cdr3_nt: TGTGCCAGCAGCACAGGGGGGACAGGGGGTTTATCTATGAACACTGAAGCTTTCTTT; cdr3_aa: CASSTGGTGGLSMNTEAFF
d_call: TRBD2; v_call: TRBV7-9; clone_size: .; j_call: TRBJ2-3; cdr3_nt: TGTGCCAGCAGCCCGACTAGCGGGAGCCGAGATACGCAGTATTTT; cdr3_aa: CASSPTSGSRDTQYF
d_call: .; v_call: TRBV11-2; clone_size: .; j_call: TRBJ2-7; cdr3_nt: TGTGCCAGCAGCTTAGCTAGGGGAACCATCATAGAGCAGTACTTC; cdr3_aa: CASSLARGTIIEQYF
d_call: TRBD1; v_call: TRBV11-3; clone_size: .; j_call: TRBJ2-5; cdr3_nt: TGTGCCAGCAGCTTAGCTGGGGACAGGGGGGGACGAGAGACCCAGTACTTC; cdr3_aa: CASSLAGDRGGRETQYF
d_call: .; v_call: TRBV2; clone_size: few; j_call: TRBJ2-2; cdr3_nt: TGTGCCAGCAGTGTAATAGCGGCAGGCGGGGAGCTGTTTTTT; cdr3_aa: CASSVIAAGGELFF